These 11 T cell receptor beta chains came from one sample sequenced in a study of blood T cell repertoires in COVID-19 (dated by TCRdb to 2020 to 2022). To prepare the library, the immunoSEQ multiplex PCR assay was applied. TCRdb carries this immuneACCESS record with in-frame sequences only. Its versions omit some clonotypes, under half of them owing to an unresolved V gene in the studies checked, with the rest unexplained. The sample table lists over 200,000 clones, 82% of them with a count of one. The ten largest clones capture approximately 16% of the sample. The sequencing input was PBMCs or T cells enriched from blood (not recorded which). Source of these receptors: a man aged 35 to 55 who had recovered from COVID-19.

The gene calls are TRBV6-1 and TRBJ1-1, with 10 bases identical to TRBD1. Germline CDR1 MNHNS, CDR2 SASEGT. V lost 2 bases to trimming and J lost 7 bases; unmatched junction nucleotides: 10. CDR3 length equals 16 residues. CDR3 sequence: CASSENDRDRGREAFF. The DNA for the CDR3 is TGTGCCAGCAGTGAAAACGATCGGGACAGGGGCCGTGAAGCTTTCTTT.

This clone was counted a few times. The chain joins TRBV7-6 to TRBJ2-1; 10 nucleotides agree with TRBD1. This CDR3 contains 16 residues. The V gene end was trimmed by 6 bases and the J gene end by 8 bases; junction bases not matched to a gene: 13. Germline V gives CDR1 SGHVS, CDR2 FNYEAQ. The CDR3 sequence: CASRPPGTGVLDEQFF. The CDR3 coding sequence is TGTGCCAGCAGACCACCCGGGACAGGGGTGTTGGATGAGCAGTTCTTC.

This chain connects TRBV5-5 to TRBJ2-3; 8 bases agree with TRBD1. Germline CDR1 reads SGHKS; CDR2 reads YYEKEE (reference sequence). The CDR3 sequence is 15 residues long. The J segment lost 2 bases and the V segment lost 4 bases, leaving 6 bases of the junction unmatched. CDR3 region: CASSMLTGVTDTQYF. The CDR3 region has the DNA TGTGCCAGCAGCATGTTGACAGGGGTCACAGATACGCAGTATTTT.

This chain links TRBV5-1 with TRBJ1-3; 9 bases map to TRBD1. The germline V gene encodes CDR1 SGHRS and CDR2 YFSETQ. The CDR3 contains 16 residues. With V trimmed by 0 bases and J by 8 bases, 9 bases remained unmatched. The CDR3 protein is CASSLEGGQGIDTIYF. CDR3 DNA sequence: TGCGCCAGCAGCTTGGAGGGTGGACAGGGGATCGACACCATATATTTT.

The chain recombines TRBV15 with TRBJ2-7, with D unclear. The ends were cut back, 3 bases at V and 3 bases at J, with 6 bases in the middle. Germline assignment: CDR1 LNHNV and CDR2 YYDKDF (reference sequence). This CDR3 spans 12 amino acids. The CDR3 here is CATSRSDYEQYF. CDR3 coding DNA: TGTGCCACCAGCAGGAGCGACTACGAGCAGTACTTC. The variable domain in full, completed from reference TRBV15 and TRBJ2-7, reads DAMVIQNPRYQVTQFGKPVTLSCSQTLNHNVMYWYQQKSSQAPKLLFHYYDKDFNNEADTPDNFQSRRPNTSFCFLDIRSPGLGDTAMYLCATSRSDYEQYFGPGTRLTVT.

This clone was picked up one time. V gene TRBV2 combines with J gene TRBJ2-2; 7 bases line up with TRBD1. Looked up from germline, CDR1 is SNHLY and CDR2 is FYNNEI. The J segment lost 6 bases and the V segment lost 6 bases, leaving 7 bases of the junction unmatched. This CDR3 spans 14 amino acids. The CDR3 DNA sequence: TGTGCCAGCAGGGTGGGGACAGTCCCCGGGGAGCTGTTTTTT. Encoded protein: CASRVGTVPGELFF.

V gene TRBV2 combines with J gene TRBJ2-5; 10 bases fit TRBD1. Germline V gives CDR1 SNHLY, CDR2 FYNNEI. The CDR3 covers 14 residues. With V trimmed by 4 bases and J by 5 bases, 4 bases remained unmatched. The CDR3 coding sequence is TGTGCCAGCAGTGGGGACAGGGGTGGGGAGACCCAGTACTTC. Translating gives CASSGDRGGETQYF.

This sequence joins TRBV5-5 and TRBJ2-1; possible D gene TRBD1, 6 bases. V lost 3 bases and J lost 5, with 12 bases in between. The length of the CDR3 is 14 residues. The germline V gene has CDR1 SGHKS and CDR2 YYEKEE (reference sequence). CDR3 in amino acids: CASSSGTNDNEQFF. As DNA, the CDR3 is TGTGCCAGCAGCTCCGGGACAAATGACAATGAGCAGTTCTTC.

The chain employs TRBV10-2 and TRBJ2-7; D may be TRBD1 (6 bases). V gave up 4 bases and J gave up 2 bases, with 6 bases separating them. Germline CDR1 reads WSHSY; CDR2 reads SAAADI. The CDR3 is 12 amino acids. The CDR3 DNA sequence: TGCGCCAGCAGTGGGACAGCCTACGAGCAGTACTTC. Translation: CASSGTAYEQYF.

The chain employs TRBV7-3 and TRBJ1-1; TRBD1 matches at 9 bases. This CDR3 is 16 amino acids long. Germline-derived CDR1 and CDR2 are SGHTA and FQGTGA. Germline trimming cut 1 base from V and 5 bases from J; bases unmatched to any gene: 8. Here the CDR3 reads CASSLMATGGETEAFF. The CDR3 bases are TGTGCCAGCAGCTTAATGGCTACAGGGGGCGAGACTGAAGCTTTCTTT. Drawing the rest from reference TRBV7-3 and TRBJ1-1, the complete variable domain is GAGVSQTPSNKVTEKGKYVELRCDPISGHTALYWYRQSLGQGPEFLIYFQGTGAADDSGLPNDRFFAVRPEGSVSTLKIQRTERGDSAVYLCASSLMATGGETEAFFGQGTRLTVV.

The chain uses TRBV7-8 and TRBJ2-5; D may be TRBD1 (6 bases). The CDR3 totals 14 residues. With 5 bases removed from V and 3 bases from J, the gap between germline ends came to 13 bases. Germline V gene lookup returns CDR1 SGHVS and CDR2 FQNEAQ. The CDR3 spells CASSPDRTEETQYF. CDR3 bases: TGTGCCAGCAGCCCTGACAGGACAGAAGAGACCCAGTACTTC.